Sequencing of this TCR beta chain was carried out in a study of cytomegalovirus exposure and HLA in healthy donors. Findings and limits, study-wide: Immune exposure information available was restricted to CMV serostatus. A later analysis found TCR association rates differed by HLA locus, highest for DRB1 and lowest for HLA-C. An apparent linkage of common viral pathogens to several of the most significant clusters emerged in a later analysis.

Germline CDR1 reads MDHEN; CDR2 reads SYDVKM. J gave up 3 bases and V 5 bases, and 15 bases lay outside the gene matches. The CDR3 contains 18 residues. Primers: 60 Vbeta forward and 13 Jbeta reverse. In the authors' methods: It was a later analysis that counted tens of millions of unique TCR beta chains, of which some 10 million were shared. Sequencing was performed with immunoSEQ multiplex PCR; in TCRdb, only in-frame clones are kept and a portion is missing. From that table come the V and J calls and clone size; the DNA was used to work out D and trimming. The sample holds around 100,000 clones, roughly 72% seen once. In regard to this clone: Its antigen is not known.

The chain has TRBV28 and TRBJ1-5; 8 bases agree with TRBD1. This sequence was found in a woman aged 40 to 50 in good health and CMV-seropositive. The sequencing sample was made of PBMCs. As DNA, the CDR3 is TGTGCCAGCAGTCCTTGGACAGGGCCCGAAGGGGACAATCAGCCCCAGCATTTT. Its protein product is CASSPWTGPEGDNQPQHF.